This is a list of T cell receptor beta chains from one sample in a study of cytomegalovirus exposure and HLA in healthy donors. The repertoire was sequenced with immunoSEQ multiplex PCR; TCRdb's copy has only in-frame clones and lacks some. Among 100,000 to 150,000 clones listed, roughly 75% were seen once. The specimen sequenced was PBMCs. These receptors were obtained from a female donor in good health and CMV-seronegative. Both conserved end residues are part of each CDR3. Fields, in order: CDR3 protein, CDR3 DNA, clone size, J gene, D gene, V gene. The D gene is left open where the match is weak. Where a row states a size, it is once, few, many or the class of an expanded clone; other rows omit it.

cdr3_aa: CSSSLRGGPRDEQYF
cdr3_nt: TGTTCCAGCAGCTTAAGGGGGGGCCCCCGGGACGAGCAGTACTTC
clone_size: once
j_call: TRBJ2-7
d_call: NA
v_call: TRBV7-9

cdr3_aa: CASSQVAGTEAFF
cdr3_nt: TGCGCCAGCAGCCAAGTGGCAGGCACTGAAGCTTTCTTT
clone_size: NA
j_call: TRBJ1-1
d_call: NA
v_call: TRBV4-1

cdr3_aa: CASSRTSGRVNEQFF
cdr3_nt: TGCGCCAGCAGCAGAACTAGCGGGAGGGTCAATGAGCAGTTCTTC
clone_size: NA
j_call: TRBJ2-1
d_call: TRBD2
v_call: TRBV5-1

cdr3_aa: CASSGDQDINF
cdr3_nt: TGTGCCAGCTCGGGTGACCAGGACATTAACTTC
clone_size: NA
j_call: TRBJ2-4
d_call: NA
v_call: TRBV18

cdr3_aa: CASSPSGRGINGYTF
cdr3_nt: TGTGCCAGCTCACCCTCCGGCAGGGGCATCAATGGCTACACCTTC
clone_size: NA
j_call: TRBJ1-2
d_call: NA
v_call: TRBV18

cdr3_aa: CASSFMDRRTDTQYF
cdr3_nt: TGTGCCAGCAGCTTTATGGACAGGCGCACAGATACGCAGTATTTT
clone_size: NA
j_call: TRBJ2-3
d_call: TRBD1
v_call: TRBV7-6

cdr3_aa: CASSLGAGVAGEQFF
cdr3_nt: TGTGCCAGCAGCTTGGGGGCGGGAGTTGCCGGTGAGCAGTTCTTC
clone_size: NA
j_call: TRBJ2-1
d_call: NA
v_call: TRBV7-7

cdr3_aa: CAISRDSAGTDTQYF
cdr3_nt: TGTGCCATCAGCCGGGACTCCGCCGGAACAGATACGCAGTATTTT
clone_size: NA
j_call: TRBJ2-3
d_call: NA
v_call: TRBV10-3

cdr3_aa: CASSVRGYEQYF
cdr3_nt: TGTGCCAGCAGCGTCAGGGGATACGAGCAGTACTTC
clone_size: NA
j_call: TRBJ2-7
d_call: NA
v_call: TRBV7-8

cdr3_aa: CASSRRSSGNTIYF
cdr3_nt: TGTGCCAGCAGCCGCAGAAGCTCTGGAAACACCATATATTTT
clone_size: NA
j_call: TRBJ1-3
d_call: NA
v_call: TRBV6-5

cdr3_aa: CAWSVYRQGAMETQYF
cdr3_nt: TGTGCCTGGAGTGTCTATCGACAGGGGGCTATGGAGACCCAGTACTTC
clone_size: NA
j_call: TRBJ2-5
d_call: TRBD1
v_call: TRBV30

cdr3_aa: CASTSTGAYEQYF
cdr3_nt: TGTGCCAGCACCTCGACAGGGGCCTACGAGCAGTACTTC
clone_size: NA
j_call: TRBJ2-7
d_call: TRBD1
v_call: TRBV11-3

cdr3_aa: CASSPHAGQASSGNTIYF
cdr3_nt: TGTGCCAGCAGCCCCCACGCGGGACAGGCAAGCTCTGGAAACACCATATATTTT
clone_size: NA
j_call: TRBJ1-3
d_call: TRBD1
v_call: TRBV9

cdr3_aa: CASSIRGLDGYTF
cdr3_nt: TGTGCCAGCAGTATCAGGGGGCTAGATGGCTACACCTTC
clone_size: NA
j_call: TRBJ1-2
d_call: TRBD1
v_call: TRBV2

cdr3_aa: CASSTTSGGLSYNEQFF
cdr3_nt: TGTGCCAGCAGCACGACTAGCGGGGGGCTCTCCTACAATGAGCAGTTCTTC
clone_size: NA
j_call: TRBJ2-1
d_call: NA
v_call: TRBV21-1

cdr3_aa: CASSILRGGTEAFF
cdr3_nt: TGTGCCAGTAGTATATTAAGGGGGGGCACTGAAGCTTTCTTT
clone_size: NA
j_call: TRBJ1-1
d_call: NA
v_call: TRBV19

cdr3_aa: CASRQGEARDTGELFF
cdr3_nt: TGTGCCAGCAGACAGGGAGAGGCTCGTGACACCGGGGAGCTGTTTTTT
clone_size: NA
j_call: TRBJ2-2
d_call: NA
v_call: TRBV11-3

cdr3_aa: CASSGRAATATLGTQYF
cdr3_nt: TGTGCCAGCTCCGGCAGGGCGGCGACGGCCACACTTGGTACGCAGTATTTT
clone_size: NA
j_call: TRBJ2-3
d_call: NA
v_call: TRBV28

cdr3_aa: CASSVQGLAETQYF
cdr3_nt: TGTGCCAGCAGCGTACAGGGACTAGCGGAGACCCAGTACTTC
clone_size: NA
j_call: TRBJ2-5
d_call: TRBD2
v_call: TRBV9

cdr3_aa: CASSLNREGNTIYF
cdr3_nt: TGCGCCAGCAGCTTGAACAGAGAAGGAAACACCATATATTTT
clone_size: NA
j_call: TRBJ1-3
d_call: NA
v_call: TRBV5-1

cdr3_aa: CAWSSIGQFNQPQHF
cdr3_nt: TGTGCCTGGAGTTCTATAGGACAGTTCAATCAGCCCCAGCATTTT
clone_size: NA
j_call: TRBJ1-5
d_call: NA
v_call: TRBV30

cdr3_aa: CASSFDRGPTYEQYF
cdr3_nt: TGTGCCAGCAGTTTCGACAGGGGCCCCACCTACGAGCAGTACTTC
clone_size: NA
j_call: TRBJ2-7
d_call: TRBD1
v_call: TRBV6-5

cdr3_aa: CASSEAYEQYF
cdr3_nt: TGTGCCAGCAGCGAGGCCTACGAGCAGTACTTC
clone_size: few
j_call: TRBJ2-7
d_call: NA
v_call: TRBV7-2

cdr3_aa: CASSSRASGVSETQYF
cdr3_nt: TGTGCCAGCTCATCGAGAGCTAGCGGGGTATCAGAGACCCAGTACTTC
clone_size: NA
j_call: TRBJ2-5
d_call: TRBD2
v_call: TRBV18

cdr3_aa: CASTLRLAGGGQFF
cdr3_nt: TGTGCCAGCACCCTGAGACTAGCGGGAGGTGGGCAGTTCTTC
clone_size: NA
j_call: TRBJ2-1
d_call: TRBD2
v_call: TRBV28

cdr3_aa: CASSLIRTVKNSPLHF
cdr3_nt: TGTGCCAGCAGCCTGATCCGGACAGTTAAGAATTCACCCCTCCACTTT
clone_size: once
j_call: TRBJ1-6
d_call: NA
v_call: TRBV28

cdr3_aa: CASSPTLGLGNTGELFF
cdr3_nt: TGTGCCAGCAGCCCGACTCTAGGACTAGGAAACACCGGGGAGCTGTTTTTT
clone_size: NA
j_call: TRBJ2-2
d_call: TRBD2
v_call: TRBV9

cdr3_aa: CASSPPTSAGNTIYF
cdr3_nt: TGTGCCAGCTCACCACCCACGAGTGCTGGAAACACCATATATTTT
clone_size: NA
j_call: TRBJ1-3
d_call: NA
v_call: TRBV18

cdr3_aa: CASSPRDRGWDTQYF
cdr3_nt: TGTGCCAGCAGTCCCAGGGACAGGGGCTGGGATACGCAGTATTTT
clone_size: NA
j_call: TRBJ2-3
d_call: TRBD1
v_call: TRBV6-5

cdr3_aa: CASSLEGGRDYEQYF
cdr3_nt: TGTGCCAGCAGCTTAGAAGGCGGGAGGGACTACGAGCAGTACTTC
clone_size: few
j_call: TRBJ2-7
d_call: TRBD2
v_call: TRBV7-3

cdr3_aa: CASSSQSYSPLHF
cdr3_nt: TGTGCCAGCAGTTCACAGAGCTATTCACCCCTCCACTTT
clone_size: NA
j_call: TRBJ1-6
d_call: NA
v_call: TRBV25-1

cdr3_aa: CASSPQGLLETQYF
cdr3_nt: TGTGCCAGCAGTCCACAGGGGTTGCTGGAGACCCAGTACTTC
clone_size: NA
j_call: TRBJ2-5
d_call: TRBD1
v_call: TRBV6-5

cdr3_aa: CASSPVPGLAGGPLKETQYF
cdr3_nt: TGTGCCAGCTCACCGGTGCCGGGACTAGCGGGAGGTCCCCTGAAAGAGACCCAGTACTTC
clone_size: NA
j_call: TRBJ2-5
d_call: TRBD2
v_call: TRBV18

cdr3_aa: CASSLGLAGDPFTDTQYF
cdr3_nt: TGTGCCAGCAGCTTGGGGCTAGCGGGGGACCCATTCACAGATACGCAGTATTTT
clone_size: NA
j_call: TRBJ2-3
d_call: TRBD2
v_call: TRBV5-6

cdr3_aa: CASSPSGQGFSPLHF
cdr3_nt: TGTGCCAGCAGTCCCTCGGGACAGGGGTTTTCACCCCTCCACTTT
clone_size: NA
j_call: TRBJ1-6
d_call: TRBD1
v_call: TRBV28